Here is one T cell receptor beta chain with its context. It was with a sample-barcoded 5' primer and a J-beta primer mix that a second PCR of roughly 7 to 12 cycles was run. TCRdb recomputed calls from the 5' RACE reads with MiXCR, one row per CDR3 protein. The repertoire holds 1.8 million or so distinct CDR3 sequences, approximately 40% seen once, with 23% in the top ten. This CDR3 contains 19 residues. Unmatched junction bases numbered 24, after V lost 7 bases and J lost 7 bases. Germline CDR1 and CDR2: MNHEY and SVGAGI. This sample stems from a study of blood T cells in healthy people across ages. Study details: There was about one barcoded beta molecule captured by template switching per two T cells.

The receptor was derived from a human donor in good health. The sequenced sample was blood. The chain has TRBV6-5 and TRBJ2-7; TRBD1 matches 11 bases. This CDR3 is CASNSWAAGTGGTYNEQYF. DNA of the CDR3: TGTGCCAGCAATTCCTGGGCGGCCGGGACAGGGGGAACCTACAATGAGCAGTACTTC.